A single T cell receptor beta chain is shown here with its context. This clone's antigen is unknown. Base qualities were left out, and no much larger clone turns up one base away. Receptor amplification or capture employed 5' RACE. The sequencer was an Illumina HiSeq 2500. The second PCR ran for roughly 7 to 12 cycles and used a J-beta primer mix along with a sample-barcoded 5' primer. A template-switch 5' adaptor carrying 12 random nucleotides introduced a unique molecular identifier onto each TCR beta cDNA molecule. At least 3 million CDR3-containing paired-end reads were obtained from each sample. First-strand cDNA was synthesized from all RNA with the Mint cDNA synthesis kit, primed by a TRBC-specific oligonucleotide. Following uracil-DNA glycosylase treatment, all cDNA underwent a first 18-cycle PCR with the universal primers M1SS and BC2_uni_R. In the source study's methods: Each sample was normalized by randomly selecting 1 million high-quality reads, each carrying a distinct molecular identifier. Instead of being binned into consensus sequences, reads that shared molecular identifiers were thrown out. CDR3 identification, clonotype clustering and error correction used MiTCR with a Q25 quality threshold and the strictest error-elimination algorithm. Lower-bound total TCR beta diversity was estimated with a nonparametric unseen species model using Euler transformation. TCRdb took the public reads, trimmed them with fastp at Q25, ran MiXCR for clone calling and kept in-frame beta chains. Entries that share a CDR3 protein sequence are merged under the most common genes and DNA. What appears here as the V and J calls and clone size reflects TCRdb's work, not the paper's. The sample table holds about 760,000 distinct CDR3 sequences, of which 56% were seen once. Roughly 24% of the sample is in the top ten clones.

The donors were roughly 39 Caucasian individuals from Russia, aged 6 to 90 years, who were systemically healthy. About 10 milliliters of peripheral blood were drawn from each donor into EDTA-treated Vacutainer tubes. Ficoll-Paque density-gradient centrifugation was used to isolate PBMCs, with at least 7 million obtained per sample. Trizol reagent was used to extract total RNA from the PBMCs, yielding at least 5 micrograms per sample. The percentages of naive CD45RAhigh/CD27high T cells were determined by flow cytometry on a PBMC aliquot from every donor. The CDR3 runs 15 amino acids, cysteine and phenylalanine included. Of all the DNA, just the CDR3 is kept, 45 bases in frame from base 1. The junction shows trimming of 1 base on V and 0 bases on J, plus 7 bases between the germline ends. Based on the germline V gene (reference sequence), the CDR1 and CDR2 sequences are DFQATT and SNEGSKA. This record comes from a study of blood T cells in healthy people across ages (dated by TCRdb to between 2014 and 2017). In the study overall: In model experiments, roughly one uniquely barcoded TCR beta cDNA molecule per two T cells was captured by template switching. Age-related changes in TCR beta repertoire diversity were measured in the study by deep sequencing normalized with unique cDNA molecular identifiers. The donors were divided into four age groups: young (average around 15 years), middle-aged (about 39), aged (under 70) and long-lived (roughly 88). Donors of different ages were randomly distributed across sequencing lanes to avoid experimental bias. For two donors (one aged 18 to 29 and one aged 80 or older), the study analyzed two additional independent replicas of 1 million unique cDNA reads from the same blood draw.

Beyond this particular receptor, the publication reports: Total diversity estimates from one million sequenced T cells were considered lower bounds and underestimates. Observed TCR beta diversity per million T cells fell roughly linearly with age, and a significant reduction was already apparent by age around 40. Because the CMV infection status of the donors was unknown, age-related changes in expanded clonotypes may potentially have been confounded. A strong correlation was found between observed TCR beta diversity and the percentage of naive T cells measured by flow cytometry. Compared with the aged group, the long-lived group had more naive CD4+ T cells, fewer expanded clones and increased TCR diversity, suggesting age selection. Conclusive comparison of naive and antigen-experienced compartments was prevented by the profiling of bulk unsorted PBMCs.

The sample consisted of blood. The V gene is TRBV20-1 and the J gene is TRBJ2-6, with no D gene named confidently. This receptor was taken from a middle-aged man in good health. The sequence in DNA is TGCAGTGCTAGAGCTCACAACTCTGGGGCCAACGTCCTGACTTTC. Its protein product is CSARAHNSGANVLTF.